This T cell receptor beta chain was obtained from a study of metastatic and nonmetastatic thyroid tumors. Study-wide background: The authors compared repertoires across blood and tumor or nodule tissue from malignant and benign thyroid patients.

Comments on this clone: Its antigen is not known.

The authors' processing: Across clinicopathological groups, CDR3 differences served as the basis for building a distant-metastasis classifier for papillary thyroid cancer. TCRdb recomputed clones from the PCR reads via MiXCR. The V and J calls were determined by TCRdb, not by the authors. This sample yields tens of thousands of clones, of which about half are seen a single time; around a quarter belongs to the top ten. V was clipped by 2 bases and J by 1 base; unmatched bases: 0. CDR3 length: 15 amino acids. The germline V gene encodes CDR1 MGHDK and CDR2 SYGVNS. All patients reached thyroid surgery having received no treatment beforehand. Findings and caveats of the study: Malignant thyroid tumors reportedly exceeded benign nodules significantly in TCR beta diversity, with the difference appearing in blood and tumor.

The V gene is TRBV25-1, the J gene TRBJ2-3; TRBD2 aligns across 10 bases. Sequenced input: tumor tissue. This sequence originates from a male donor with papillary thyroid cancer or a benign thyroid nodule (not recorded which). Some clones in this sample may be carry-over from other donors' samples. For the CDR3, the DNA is TGTGCCAGCAGTGAAAGCGGGAGGGGCACAGATACGCAGTATTTT. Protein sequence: CASSESGRGTDTQYF.